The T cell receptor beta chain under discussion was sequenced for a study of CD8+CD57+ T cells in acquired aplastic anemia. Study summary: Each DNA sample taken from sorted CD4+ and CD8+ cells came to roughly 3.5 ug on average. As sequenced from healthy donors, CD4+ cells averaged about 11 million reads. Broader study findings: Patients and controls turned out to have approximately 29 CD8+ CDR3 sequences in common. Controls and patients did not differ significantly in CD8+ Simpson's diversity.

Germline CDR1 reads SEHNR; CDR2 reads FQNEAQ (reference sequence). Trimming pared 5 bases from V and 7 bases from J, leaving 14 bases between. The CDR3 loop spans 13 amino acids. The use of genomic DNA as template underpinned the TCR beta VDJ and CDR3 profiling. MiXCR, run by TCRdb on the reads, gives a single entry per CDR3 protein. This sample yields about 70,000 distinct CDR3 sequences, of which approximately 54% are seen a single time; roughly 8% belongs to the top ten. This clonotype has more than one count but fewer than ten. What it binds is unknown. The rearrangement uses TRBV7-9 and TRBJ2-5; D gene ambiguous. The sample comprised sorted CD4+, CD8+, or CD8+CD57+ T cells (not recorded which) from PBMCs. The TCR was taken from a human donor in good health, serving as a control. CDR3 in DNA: TGTGCCAGCAGCGTAAGACCGGGCGGGACCCAGTACTTC. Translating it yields CASSVRPGGTQYF.